These 19 T cell receptor beta chains were all obtained from the same sample, sequenced in a study of T cell responses to AZD1222 COVID-19 vaccine. Profiled with immunoSEQ multiplex PCR; TCRdb holds only in-frame clones, not every one. The sample lists around 110,000 clones; approximately 83% were seen once. Source: peripheral blood, taken on day 0 of MenACWY control vaccination. All receptors derive from an adult in good health.

The chain employs TRBV20-1 and TRBJ2-7, with D tentatively TRBD1 or TRBD2 (5 bases each). CDR1 DFQATT and CDR2 SNEGSKA come from the germline V gene (reference sequence). Trimming pared 3 bases from V and 0 bases from J, leaving 12 bases between. The CDR3 is 14 residues long. CDR3 DNA sequence: TGCAGTGCTAGTCGAGGGGCCCGCTCCTACGAGCAGTACTTC. The encoded protein is CSASRGARSYEQYF.

In this sample, this clone turned up once. The J gene is TRBJ1-2, the V gene TRBV27; tentatively, D is TRBD1 (6 bases). Germline V gene data show CDR1 as MNHEY and CDR2 as SMNVEV (reference sequence). V lost 5 bases and J lost 4, with 14 bases in between. This CDR3 spans 14 amino acids. The CDR3 is CASSPRQVSYGYTF. The CDR3, as DNA: TGTGCCAGCAGTCCACGACAGGTGTCCTATGGCTACACCTTC.

The sample holds one count of this clone. This rearrangement joins TRBV11-3 to TRBJ2-3; D uncertain. Trimming pared 4 bases from V and 6 bases from J, leaving 8 bases between. Germline CDR1 is SGHNT and CDR2 is YENEEA. The CDR3 has 12 residues. DNA of the CDR3: TGTGCCAGCAGCTCCCCTGGGGATACGCAGTATTTT. Its translation: CASSSPGDTQYF.

This clone was counted a single time. This chain uses TRBV12-3 or TRBV12-4 with TRBJ1-4, with D unresolved. Trimming pared 1 base from V and 5 bases from J, leaving 5 bases between. This CDR3 comprises 13 residues. CDR3 loop: CASSLGTNEKLFF. The CDR3 DNA reads as TGTGCCAGCAGTTTAGGGACCAATGAAAAACTGTTTTTT.

The rearrangement uses TRBV2 and TRBJ2-7, with D perhaps matching TRBD1 (5 bases). Germline CDR1 SNHLY, CDR2 FYNNEI. Trimming left V 4 bases short and J 7 bases short, with 14 bases between. The CDR3 has 13 amino acids. The CDR3 spells CASSVGGAHEQYF. The CDR3 DNA sequence: TGTGCCAGCAGTGTCGGTGGGGCGCATGAGCAGTACTTC.

This sequence joins TRBV19 and TRBJ1-2; 7 bases are a match to TRBD1. Germline V CDR1 and CDR2: LNHDA, SQIVND (reference sequence). CDR3 length: 18 residues. V dropped 3 bases and J dropped 2; count of bases not matched to a gene: 15. CDR3 coding DNA: TGTGCCAGTAGTATGAGGCCGACAGGGAACGTCCCCAACTATGGCTACACCTTC. The encoded protein is CASSMRPTGNVPNYGYTF.

The chain carries TRBV5-1 and TRBJ2-7; perhaps TRBD1 as D (6 bases). Per germline, CDR1 SGHRS and CDR2 YFSETQ. The CDR3 has 14 amino acids. Trimming shortened V by 0 bases and J by 5 bases, and 12 bases separated the two germline ends. CDR3 amino acids: CASSLAGARDEQYF. The CDR3 DNA is TGCGCCAGCAGCTTGGCAGGGGCCCGGGACGAGCAGTACTTC.

The V call is TRBV2, the J call TRBJ2-3; 9 bases are a match to TRBD2. There are 15 residues in the CDR3. Germline values: CDR1 SNHLY, CDR2 FYNNEI. J lost 6 bases, V lost 6 bases, and 10 bases had no gene match. CDR3 coding DNA: TGTGCCAGCAGCCGTCCTAGCGGGGCGGGGGATACGCAGTATTTT. This translates into CASSRPSGAGDTQYF.

The chain recombines TRBV5-1 with TRBJ1-1; possible D gene TRBD1, 5 bases. The CDR3 totals 14 residues. Germline V gene lookup returns CDR1 SGHRS and CDR2 YFSETQ. Trimming took off 4 bases at V and 8 bases at J, with 18 bases between the two ends. This chain's CDR3 is CASSPEGRSREAFF. The CDR3 DNA reads TGCGCCAGCAGCCCCGAGGGGAGGTCTCGAGAAGCTTTCTTT.

The J gene is TRBJ1-6, the V gene TRBV6-5, with 12 positions matching TRBD1. CDR1 and CDR2 (germline): MNHEY, SVGAGI. Trimming cost V 6 bases and J 10 bases; bases outside gene matches: 7. This CDR3 has 15 residues. The CDR3 here is CASRSTGTGGSPLHF. For the CDR3, the DNA is TGTGCCAGCAGGTCTACCGGGACAGGGGGCTCACCCCTCCACTTT.

V is TRBV27 and J is TRBJ2-7; the match to TRBD1 covers 12 bases. Unmatched junction bases numbered 8, after V lost 7 bases and J lost 7 bases. CDR1 is MNHEY, CDR2 SMNVEV, per germline (reference sequence). The CDR3 is 14 residues long. CDR3 DNA: TGTGCCAGCAAACCGGGACAGGGGGCTCTGGAGCAGTACTTC. Translated: CASKPGQGALEQYF.

The rearrangement uses TRBV28 and TRBJ1-1; D possibly corresponds to TRBD1 (6 bases). The CDR3 extends over 11 amino acids. Germline loops: CDR1 MDHEN, CDR2 SYDVKM. The V end was cut by 8 bases, the J end by 6 bases, with 10 bases between. This CDR3 reads CASAGAPEAFF. As DNA, the CDR3 is TGTGCCAGCGCAGGGGCCCCTGAAGCTTTCTTT.

This chain connects TRBV5-6 to TRBJ1-2; D is unresolved. CDR1 is SGHDT, CDR2 YYEEEE, per germline. V was shortened by 0 bases and J by 1 base, with 13 bases between the two germline ends. This CDR3 is 16 amino acids long. Written as DNA, the CDR3 is TGTGCCAGCAGCTTGGAGGCCCAGAGACTTAACTATGGCTACACCTTC. Translated, it gives CASSLEAQRLNYGYTF. Drawing the rest from reference TRBV5-6 and TRBJ1-2, the complete variable domain is DAGVTQSPTHLIKTRGQQVTLRCSPKSGHDTVSWYQQALGQGPQFIFQYYEEEERQRGNFPDRFSGHQFPNYSSELNVNALLLGDSALYLCASSLEAQRLNYGYTFGSGTRLTVV.

The chain recombines TRBV9 with TRBJ2-2; no clear D. V shed 3 bases and J shed 4 bases, with 7 bases lying between them. Per the germline V gene, CDR1 is SGDLS and CDR2 is YYNGEE. This CDR3 is built from 13 residues. CDR3 sequence reads: CASSGRLTGELFF. As DNA, the CDR3 is TGTGCCAGCAGCGGTAGGCTCACCGGGGAGCTGTTTTTT.

Of note for this clone: The DNA is left out, because the CDR3 cannot be placed on it with certainty; the CDR3 is given as TCRdb lists it. V is TRBV21-1 and J is TRBJ1-5. TRBV21-1 is listed as a pseudogene. The CDR3 is 20 amino acids in total, end residues counted. This chain's CDR3 is CASSKVGPGTRNRSNQPQHF.

V is TRBV11-2 and J is TRBJ1-2; TRBD1 aligns across 8 bases. CDR1 is SGHAT and CDR2 is FQNNGV in the germline V gene. The CDR3 extends over 15 amino acids. Trimming took 3 bases from V and 1 from J; bases not matched to a gene: 4. The CDR3 loop is CASSFRTGLNYGYTF. The CDR3 region has the DNA TGTGCCAGCAGCTTTCGGACAGGGCTTAACTATGGCTACACCTTC.

The chain recombines TRBV27 with TRBJ2-1, with a tentative D call TRBD2 (6 bases). The CDR3 extends over 14 amino acids. Per the germline V gene, CDR1 is MNHEY and CDR2 is SMNVEV (reference sequence). Trimming stripped 6 bases from V and 1 base from J, with 10 bases between. In nucleotides, the CDR3 is TGTGCCAGCAGAACCGGGGGATCCTACAATGAGCAGTTCTTC. Translating it yields CASRTGGSYNEQFF.

The table lists this clone with a few counts. The chain uses TRBV15 and TRBJ1-5; 7 bases align to TRBD1. CDR1 LNHNV and CDR2 YYDKDF come from the germline V gene (reference sequence). With 3 bases clipped from V and 3 bases from J, the junction kept 5 bases outside the gene matches. This CDR3 comprises 15 residues. The CDR3 loop reads CATSRFDRDNQPQHF. The CDR3 DNA reads TGTGCCACCAGCAGGTTCGACAGGGACAATCAGCCCCAGCATTTT.

This clone was recorded a few times. The CDR3 bases are TGTGCCAGTAGTTTGGACAGGGGGAGCAACACTGAAGCTTTCTTT. Its protein is CASSLDRGSNTEAFF. The genes are TRBV19 and TRBJ1-1; the match to TRBD1 covers 10 bases. The germline gives CDR1 LNHDA, CDR2 SQIVND (reference sequence). The CDR3 is 15 residues long. The trim removed 5 bases at V and 2 bases at J, leaving 5 bases unmatched.